The 27 T cell receptor beta chains presented below share a single source sample, sequenced in a study of CD4+ T cells in melanoma. TCRdb's table, derived via immunoSEQ multiplex PCR, lists solely in-frame clones and lacks some. The sample includes roughly 150,000 clones, about 93% seen only once; the top ten take about 1.6%. The receptor source for this set is a human donor with melanoma.

The chain joins TRBV2 to TRBJ2-7, with 9 positions matching TRBD1. Germline V gives CDR1 SNHLY, CDR2 FYNNEI. J lost 0 bases, V lost 6 bases, and 6 bases had no gene match. The CDR3 has 15 amino acids. The DNA of the CDR3 is TGTGCCAGCAGCCAGACAGGGGGGAACTCCTACGAGCAGTACTTC. It is translated as CASSQTGGNSYEQYF.

The chain combines TRBV7-8 with TRBJ2-1, with unresolved D. Germline loops: CDR1 SGHVS, CDR2 FQNEAQ. The V end lost 3 bases, the J end lost 4 bases, and 4 bases lay between the germline ends. This CDR3 is built from 12 residues. This chain's CDR3 is CASSFLYNEQFF. CDR3 DNA: TGTGCCAGCAGCTTCCTATACAATGAGCAGTTCTTC.

The genes are TRBV19 and TRBJ1-3; tentative D call: TRBD1 (5 bases). Trimming took off 3 bases at V and 3 bases at J, with 9 bases between the two ends. CDR3 size: 14 residues. Germline V lookup: CDR1 LNHDA, CDR2 SQIVND (reference sequence). Written as DNA, the CDR3 is TGTGCCAGTAGTATCACAGGTCATGGAAACACCATATATTTT. Translated: CASSITGHGNTIYF.

The table lists this clone with a count of one. The chain has TRBV2 and TRBJ1-2; D may be TRBD1 (5 bases). V lost 5 bases, J lost 1 base, and 11 bases lay in between. This CDR3 has 14 amino acids. CDR1 SNHLY and CDR2 FYNNEI come from the germline V gene. The CDR3 sequence is CASSRLGGNYGYTF. The DNA for the CDR3 is TGTGCCAGCAGTAGGCTGGGGGGTAACTATGGCTACACCTTC.

This rearrangement joins TRBV18 to TRBJ1-1; TRBD1 aligns across 9 bases. Germline CDR1 reads KGHSH; CDR2 reads LQKENI. V dropped 6 bases and J dropped 4; count of bases not matched to a gene: 3. The CDR3 is 13 residues long. CDR3 DNA sequence: TGTGCCAGCTCGGAGACAGGGGGCACTGAAGCTTTCTTT. Residues: CASSETGGTEAFF. Based on the CDR3 plus reference TRBV18 and TRBJ1-1, the full variable domain is NAGVMQNPRHLVRRRGQEARLRCSPMKGHSHVYWYRQLPEEGLKFMVYLQKENIIDESGMPKERFSAEFPKEGPSILRIQQVVRGDSAAYFCASSETGGTEAFFGQGTRLTVV.

The chain employs TRBV9 and TRBJ2-3; TRBD2 might be the D (6 bases). Germline V gene sequence: CDR1 SGDLS, CDR2 YYNGEE. V was shortened by 0 bases and J by 2 bases, with 19 bases between the two germline ends. The CDR3 loop spans 18 amino acids. The CDR3 reads CASSVATSTAGNTDTQYF. Here the CDR3 DNA reads TGTGCCAGCAGCGTAGCTACTTCCACGGCGGGGAACACAGATACGCAGTATTTT.

This chain connects TRBV5-4 to TRBJ2-2; D is unclear. Trimming left V 3 bases short and J 2 bases short, with 8 bases between. CDR1 SGHNT and CDR2 YYREEE come from the germline V gene (reference sequence). The CDR3 extends over 14 amino acids. In DNA, the CDR3 is TGTGCCAGCAGCTCGACTGTTAACACCGGGGAGCTGTTTTTT. It codes for CASSSTVNTGELFF.

This clone has only one observation. The rearrangement uses TRBV7-9 and TRBJ2-1; D gene unclear. Germline V lookup: CDR1 SEHNR, CDR2 FQNEAQ (reference sequence). With 4 bases removed from V and 6 bases from J, the gap between germline ends came to 13 bases. The CDR3 sequence is 14 residues long. CDR3: CASSSRNTANEQFF. As DNA, the CDR3 is TGTGCCAGCAGCTCACGAAACACGGCCAATGAGCAGTTCTTC. Full variable domain (missing parts from reference TRBV7-9 and TRBJ2-1): DTGVSQNPRHKITKRGQNVTFRCDPISEHNRLYWYRQTLGQGPEFLTYFQNEAQLEKSRLLSDRFSAERPKGSFSTLEIQRTEQGDSAMYLCASSSRNTANEQFFGPGTRLTVL.

The gene calls are TRBV4-2 and TRBJ1-1; 8 nucleotides align to TRBD1. Germline V CDR1 and CDR2: LGHNA, YNFKEQ. V dropped 7 bases and J dropped 1; count of bases not matched to a gene: 8. The CDR3 is 15 residues long. CDR3 sequence reads: CASTDRVNTNTEAFF. The CDR3 DNA is TGTGCCAGCACGGACAGGGTCAACACGAACACTGAAGCTTTCTTT.

This clone was seen once. CDR3 in amino acids: CASSLPGGANEQYF. The CDR3 DNA is TGCGCCAGCAGCTTGCCGGGGGGGGCCAACGAGCAGTACTTC. V is TRBV5-1 and J is TRBJ2-7; 8 bases match TRBD2. The V gene end was trimmed by 1 base and the J gene end by 5 bases; junction bases not matched to a gene: 5. Germline V gives CDR1 SGHRS, CDR2 YFSETQ. The CDR3 consists of 14 residues.

The CDR3 loop reads CASSIGRQGIGYTF. For the CDR3, the DNA is TGCGCCAGCAGCATCGGACGACAGGGGATTGGCTACACCTTC. The rearrangement joins TRBV5-1 to TRBJ1-2; TRBD1 matches 8 bases. CDR3 length equals 14 residues. Losses at the gene ends were 4 bases for V and 7 bases for J; bases not matched to a gene: 9. CDR1 SGHRS and CDR2 YFSETQ come from the germline V gene.

The chain couples TRBV5-4 to TRBJ2-7; D gene uncertain. The CDR3 consists of 13 residues. V dropped 4 bases and J dropped 5 bases, with 13 bases sitting between them. Germline V gene sequence: CDR1 SGHNT, CDR2 YYREEE (reference sequence). The CDR3 reads CASSPPEADEQYF. The CDR3 nucleotides are TGTGCCAGCAGCCCCCCGGAAGCAGACGAGCAGTACTTC. The whole variable domain, remainder taken from reference TRBV5-4 and TRBJ2-7, is ETGVTQSPTHLIKTRGQQVTLRCSSQSGHNTVSWYQQALGQGPQFIFQYYREEENGRGNFPPRFSGLQFPNYSSELNVNALELDDSALYLCASSPPEADEQYFGPGTRLTVT.

V usage is TRBV6-6 and J usage is TRBJ2-5; D is perhaps TRBD2 (7 bases). V lost 6 bases and J 0 bases, leaving 14 bases between the germline ends. The CDR3 length is 15 residues. Germline V gene data show CDR1 as MNHNY and CDR2 as SVGAGI (reference sequence). CDR3 protein: CASRGSGTNQETQYF. The DNA of the CDR3 is TGTGCCAGCAGGGGGAGCGGGACAAACCAAGAGACCCAGTACTTC.

The chain links TRBV7-9 to TRBJ2-4, with 9 bases matching TRBD1. CDR3 length: 12 residues. Trimming removed 11 bases from V and 7 bases from J; junction bases left unmatched: 6. The germline gives CDR1 SEHNR, CDR2 FQNEAQ (reference sequence). The CDR3 coding sequence is TGTGCCTGTGGACAGGGGAGGAACATTCAGTACTTC. It yields the protein CACGQGRNIQYF. Based on the CDR3 plus reference TRBV7-9 and TRBJ2-4, the full variable domain is DTGVSQNPRHKITKRGQNVTFRCDPISEHNRLYWYRQTLGQGPEFLTYFQNEAQLEKSRLLSDRFSAERPKGSFSTLEIQRTEQGDSAMYLCACGQGRNIQYFGAGTRLSVL.

This clone occurred a few times. The CDR3 sequence: CAWTPPTSPGKAFF. The DNA for the CDR3 is TGTGCCTGGACCCCTCCAACGTCGCCGGGGAAAGCTTTCTTT. This chain uses TRBV30 with TRBJ1-1; D remains unclear. This CDR3 spans 14 amino acids. With 4 bases removed from V and 9 bases from J, the gap between germline ends came to 21 bases. Germline CDR1 GTSNPN, CDR2 SVGIG (reference sequence).

This chain's CDR3 is CAWSNSLGYTF. CDR3 bases: TGTGCCTGGAGCAATTCCTTGGGCTACACCTTC. V and J are TRBV30 and TRBJ1-2; D call uncertain. CDR1 GTSNPN and CDR2 SVGIG come from the germline V gene (reference sequence). The germline V and J ends were trimmed by 3 bases and 8 bases, with 10 bases remaining between them. The CDR3 has 11 amino acids.

The rearrangement links TRBV11-2 to TRBJ2-5; 8 bases fit TRBD2. The CDR3 extends over 14 amino acids. The junction had 10 bases not matched to a gene; V was cut back by 6 bases and J by 7 bases. Germline loops: CDR1 SGHAT, CDR2 FQNNGV. CDR3 sequence: CASSQGLAGSTQYF. In DNA, the CDR3 is TGTGCCAGCAGTCAAGGACTAGCCGGCTCGACCCAGTACTTC.

The chain is built from TRBV7-3 and TRBJ1-1; D unresolved. Per germline, CDR1 SGHTA and CDR2 FQGTGA. CDR3 length: 14 amino acids. Deletions cut 1 base from V and 4 bases from J, with 10 bases between. The CDR3 nucleotides are TGTGCCAGCAGCTTAAGCTCTTCCGCCACTGAAGCTTTCTTT. The encoded protein is CASSLSSSATEAFF.

CDR3 protein: CASSLYTGELFF. The CDR3 region has the DNA TGTGCCAGCAGCCTCTACACCGGGGAGCTGTTTTTT. The chain links TRBV7-3 to TRBJ2-2; D unclear. The germline V gene has CDR1 SGHTA and CDR2 FQGTGA. V gave up 5 bases and J gave up 3 bases, with 4 bases separating them. This CDR3 has 12 amino acids.

The chain has TRBV7-9 and TRBJ1-1; D is unresolved. In germline, CDR1 is SEHNR, CDR2 FQNEAQ (reference sequence). The CDR3 covers 15 residues. Trimming stripped 4 bases from V and 2 bases from J, with 14 bases between. CDR3 DNA: TGTGCCAGCAGCTCACCCGCCGGGATAAACACTGAAGCTTTCTTT. Its protein is CASSSPAGINTEAFF.

This clone was picked up one time. V and J are TRBV5-4 and TRBJ2-1; D not resolved. Germline V lookup: CDR1 SGHNT, CDR2 YYREEE (reference sequence). The CDR3 extends over 14 amino acids. Trimming took 0 bases from V and 10 from J, leaving 14 bases between them. CDR3 DNA sequence: TGTGCCAGCAGCTTGGGAATACACAATCTCGAGCAGTTCTTC. As protein: CASSLGIHNLEQFF.

CDR3 bases: TGTGCCAGCAGGCCAGGGGGGTCCTACAATGAGCAGTTCTTC. Amino acid sequence: CASRPGGSYNEQFF. This chain joins TRBV7-3 and TRBJ2-1, with D possibly TRBD1 on 7 matching bases. The V and J ends lost 6 bases and 1 base respectively, with 10 bases between them. Germline CDR1 and CDR2: SGHTA and FQGTGA. The CDR3 contains 14 residues.

The DNA of the CDR3 is TGCGCCAGCAGCTTGGGAGACAGCGGGGCTTTCTTT. Protein sequence: CASSLGDSGAFF. The J gene is TRBJ1-1, the V gene TRBV5-1; D perhaps matches TRBD1 (5 bases). V lost 0 bases and J 11 bases, leaving 11 bases between the germline ends. Germline lookup yields CDR1 SGHRS and CDR2 YFSETQ. The CDR3 spans 12 residues.

This rearrangement joins TRBV11-2 to TRBJ2-7; D not resolved. The V gene's germline CDR1 is SGHAT and CDR2 FQNNGV. The CDR3 runs 14 residues. Trimming took 5 bases from V and 6 from J, leaving 17 bases between them. Here the CDR3 DNA reads TGTGCCAGCAGCCCATCACCTAACCCCCTCGAGCAGTACTTC. Translating it yields CASSPSPNPLEQYF.

This rearrangement joins TRBV9 to TRBJ2-1; 7 bases fit TRBD1. The ends lost 0 bases at V and 4 bases at J; junction bases unmatched: 4. The CDR3 consists of 15 residues. CDR1 is SGDLS and CDR2 is YYNGEE in the germline V gene. Here the CDR3 reads CASSVAGQQYNEQFF. DNA for the CDR3: TGTGCCAGCAGCGTAGCGGGACAGCAATACAATGAGCAGTTCTTC.

The table lists this clone with a count of one. The rearrangement links TRBV18 to TRBJ2-7; D is uncertain. This CDR3 is built from 13 residues. CDR1 is KGHSH, CDR2 LQKENI, per germline. V gave up 2 bases and J gave up 6 bases, with 11 bases separating them. CDR3 coding DNA: TGTGCCAGCTCACCATCGGGTTCTAGCGAGCAGTACTTC. The encoded protein is CASSPSGSSEQYF.

The rearrangement joins TRBV7-6 to TRBJ2-5; 8 bases match TRBD2. The V gene end was trimmed by 5 bases and the J gene end by 2 bases; junction bases not matched to a gene: 7. The CDR3 has 15 residues. Germline-derived CDR1 and CDR2 are SGHVS and FNYEAQ. The CDR3 region is CASSLLGGGQETQYF. The CDR3 DNA is TGTGCCAGCAGCCTTCTCGGGGGGGGACAAGAGACCCAGTACTTC.